This entry features one T cell receptor (beta chain) sequence. Its target antigen remains unknown. One base away there is no much larger clone; base qualities are not given. TCRbeta CDR3 regions were amplified from genomic DNA using the immunoSEQ Assay, a bias-controlled multiplex PCR. In the source study's methods: Within the assay, amplification of reference gene primers was used to estimate how many nucleated cells each sample contained. Sequence reads were collapsed and filtered to measure the absolute abundance of every unique TCRbeta CDR3 rearrangement. For each sample, productive Simpson clonality was calculated as the square root of Simpson's diversity index over productive rearrangements. The source is immuneACCESS, and TCRdb retained only in-frame sequences with V and J called. Part of the clones is not carried over; for the studies checked, unresolved V genes explain less than half of this, and the remainder is unexplained. D and trimming come from the DNA, and the V and J calls and clone size come from that table. Here the sample has some 380,000 clones; about 80% occur a single time. The ten largest clones add up to 0.85% to 1.3% of the sample.

The collaborating institutions used their own protocols to collect whole blood in K2EDTA tubes. For TCRbeta analysis, collaborators shipped samples as frozen whole blood, isolated PBMCs, or DNA extracted from either of those sample types. The sample is drawn from a study of blood T cell repertoires in COVID-19 (dated by TCRdb to 2018 to 2020). As for the study more broadly: Samples covering the acute and convalescent phases of COVID-19 were provided by collaborators in the United States, Italy and Spain. The prospective study material was composed of cDNA or gDNA derived from T cells, B-cell-depleted T cells, or PBMCs. Sample metadata almost always included a de-identified subject ID, COVID-19 status, age in years and sex. The repertoires were made available in a free public database intended to serve as a resource for research on the immune response to SARS-CoV-2. Where available, HLA class I and class II types were taken from metadata supplied by the sample provider and were not determined by assay-based typing. Subjects who had been exposed to COVID-19, were actively infected with it, or had recovered from it provided the deeply sampled blood TCRbeta repertoires that made up the dataset. Samples came from the ongoing ImmuneRACE study (first 160 participants) plus 1,254 subjects from 6 global collaborators.

V and J are trimmed by 4 bases and 11 bases, and the gene matches miss 15 bases of the junction. The cysteine opens and the phenylalanine closes a CDR3 of 15 amino acids. CDR3 DNA is the only sequence kept; it has 45 bases, read in frame from the first base. CDR1 and CDR2, per the germline V gene, are SGHVS and FQNEAQ. Broader findings and caveats from the paper: The amount of clinical and demographic metadata varied by source and participant and was provided uncurated.

This TCR was sampled from a human donor with acute or convalescent COVID-19. The donor label of this sample is uncertain. The material sequenced was peripheral blood. The V and J genes are TRBV7-8 and TRBJ1-2; TRBD1 matches 8 bases in the middle. DNA sequence: TGTGCCAGCAGCTCAGGACAGGGAGCACTATTTCGGTACACCTTC. This encodes CASSSGQGALFRYTF.